One sample yielded the 9 T cell receptor beta chains listed below, sequenced in a study of cytomegalovirus exposure and HLA in healthy donors. Use of 60 Vbeta and 13 Jbeta primers characterized the PCR. Sequenced by immunoSEQ multiplex PCR; TCRdb stores in-frame clones only, minus some. Among 98,000 or so clones listed, roughly 72% were seen once. Sequencing input: PBMCs. The source of these receptors is a woman aged 18-35 years in good health and CMV-seropositive.

J is TRBJ2-5 and V is TRBV6-5; tentatively, D is TRBD1 (5 bases). The CDR3 loop spans 15 amino acids. V dropped 1 base and J dropped 5 bases, with 14 bases sitting between them. Per the germline V gene, CDR1 is MNHEY and CDR2 is SVGAGI. This chain's CDR3 is CASSYFGRDRETQYF. The CDR3 coding sequence is TGTGCCAGCAGTTACTTCGGCAGGGATAGGGAGACCCAGTACTTC.

The chain carries TRBV13 and TRBJ2-5; a possible D gene is TRBD1 (5 bases). Germline CDR1 and CDR2: PRHDT and FYEKMQ (reference sequence). The V end lost 1 base, the J end lost 5 bases, and 11 bases lay between the germline ends. The CDR3 consists of 14 residues. This chain's CDR3 is CASSLARPGETQYF. CDR3 coding DNA: TGTGCCAGCAGCTTAGCTAGACCAGGGGAGACCCAGTACTTC. Based on the CDR3 plus reference TRBV13 and TRBJ2-5, the full variable domain is AAGVIQSPRHLIKEKRETATLKCYPIPRHDTVYWYQQGPGQDPQFLISFYEKMQSDKGSIPDRFSAQQFSDYHSELNMSSLELGDSALYFCASSLARPGETQYFGPGTRLLVL.

This clone came up a few times. The chain recombines TRBV2 with TRBJ2-1, with 9 bases lining up with TRBD2. The CDR3 loop spans 14 amino acids. V trimming: 8 bases; J trimming: 4 bases; junction bases outside the gene matches: 6. Germline lookup yields CDR1 SNHLY and CDR2 FYNNEI. The CDR3 protein is CASQTSGAYNEQFF. The DNA of the CDR3 is TGTGCCAGCCAGACTAGCGGAGCATACAATGAGCAGTTCTTC. The full variable domain, rest sourced from reference TRBV2 and TRBJ2-1, is EPEVTQTPSHQVTQMGQEVILRCVPISNHLYFYWYRQILGQKVEFLVSFYNNEISEKSEIFDDQFSVERPDGSNFTLKIRSTKLEDSAMYFCASQTSGAYNEQFFGPGTRLTVL.

This clone appeared a single time. V usage is TRBV13 and J usage is TRBJ1-5; possible D gene TRBD1, 5 bases. This CDR3 comprises 12 residues. Germline lookup yields CDR1 PRHDT and CDR2 FYEKMQ (reference sequence). V shed 0 bases and J shed 9 bases, with 6 bases lying between them. The CDR3 bases are TGTGCCAGCAGCTTAGGCCAGGGGCCCCAGCATTTT. Protein: CASSLGQGPQHF.

The chain is built from TRBV5-1 and TRBJ2-2, with 8 bases matching TRBD1. The junction had 7 bases not matched to a gene; V was cut back by 4 bases and J by 2 bases. CDR1 is SGHRS and CDR2 is YFSETQ in the germline V gene. The CDR3 consists of 16 residues. The CDR3 region has the DNA TGCGCCAGCAGCCCCTGGGACAGGAGAAACACCGGGGAGCTGTTTTTT. It yields the protein CASSPWDRRNTGELFF.

The rearrangement uses TRBV7-3 and TRBJ2-2; D gene uncertain. CDR3 length: 14 amino acids. Trimming removed 5 bases from V and 0 bases from J, with 7 bases in between. From germline, CDR1 is SGHTA and CDR2 FQGTGA. The CDR3 sequence: CASSQTANTGELFF. The DNA for the CDR3 is TGTGCCAGCAGCCAAACAGCGAACACCGGGGAGCTGTTTTTT.

This clone has only a few counts. The chain employs TRBV28 and TRBJ2-7, with D possibly being TRBD2 (5 bases). Trimming stripped 3 bases from V and 7 bases from J, with 16 bases between. This CDR3 spans 14 amino acids. Germline assignment: CDR1 MDHEN and CDR2 SYDVKM. The CDR3 sequence: CASSFGLSPGEQYF. DNA of the CDR3: TGTGCCAGCAGTTTCGGTCTTTCACCGGGGGAGCAGTACTTC.

V gene TRBV2 combines with J gene TRBJ2-2; TRBD2 might be the D (5 bases). V lost 1 base and J 6 bases, leaving 15 bases between the germline ends. Germline values: CDR1 SNHLY, CDR2 FYNNEI. This CDR3 region has 16 residues. The chain's CDR3 is CASSEEWLASAGELFF. CDR3 sequence (DNA): TGTGCCAGCAGTGAAGAATGGCTAGCCTCGGCCGGGGAGCTGTTTTTT. Together with reference TRBV2 and TRBJ2-2, the CDR3 gives the full variable domain: EPEVTQTPSHQVTQMGQEVILRCVPISNHLYFYWYRQILGQKVEFLVSFYNNEISEKSEIFDDQFSVERPDGSNFTLKIRSTKLEDSAMYFCASSEEWLASAGELFFGEGSRLTVL.

The chain recombines TRBV5-1 with TRBJ1-1; 7 bases align to TRBD1. V shed 4 bases and J 1 base; nucleotides not matched to a gene: 4. CDR3 length: 14 residues. Germline V gene lookup returns CDR1 SGHRS and CDR2 YFSETQ. The CDR3 DNA is TGCGCCAGCAGCCTGGGGACAGCGAACACTGAAGCTTTCTTT. Translated, it gives CASSLGTANTEAFF.